This T cell receptor (beta chain) derives from a study of shared clonotypes between healthy human individuals (dated by TCRdb to 2019 to 2021). Background for the entire study: Three men and a couple of women, aged 18 to 49 years, made up the cohort. Libraries were prepared and TCR repertoires were sequenced by different laboratories using diverse techniques, in order to increase sequencing depth and limit assay-specific biases. For each donor, CD4 naive and CD4 memory were each given three plates, CD8 naive was given two plates, and CD8 memory was given one plate. Per donor, leukapheresis produced somewhere between about 0.8 and 9 billion PBMCs. To estimate repertoire size and how much clonotypes are shared between individuals, the study performed deep sequencing of blood TCR repertoires from roughly five healthy adults.

The full study reports these points: Across a handful of donors, about 5% of naive CD4, approximately 4% of naive CD8, about 2.3% of memory CD4, and 0.4% of memory CD8 clonotypes were shared. Based on pairwise subsampling, the degree of clonotype sharing among donors was expected to be affected by sequencing depth. Compared with non-shared clonotypes, clonotypes shared by all four sorted-subset donors had higher generation probabilities. Only blood was sampled, and tissue TCR repertoires likely differ from those in blood. Naive subsets generally had larger estimated clonotype richness than memory subsets did. The small number of donors limited the genetic and exposure-history diversity represented. Incomplete sequencing was indicated by rarefaction of sorted-subset datasets, despite the large sequencing depth.

Points on this clone: Its antigen is not yet known. The input lacks base qualities; no much larger clone sits a single base away.

Healthy HIV-negative adults with no recently reported acute infections or vaccinations were included as donors. Every donor was a Caucasian adult residing in Nashville, Tennessee, USA. CD4+ T cells were enriched through magnetic negative selection, after which naive cells were positively selected on CD45RA and the remaining negative fraction served as the memory subset. Blood was collected by leukapheresis, and PBMCs were isolated by Ficoll-Histopaque density gradient centrifugation and then cryopreserved in liquid nitrogen vapor phase. Purity and quantity of every magnetically sorted T cell population were checked by analytical flow cytometry. From each sorted fraction, genomic DNA was isolated and quantified by UV absorbance on a Nanodrop 2000c. CDR1 and CDR2, looked up from the germline V gene (reference sequence), are SGHNT and YYREEE. Trimming at the junction amounts to 4 bases on V and 0 bases on J, and the germline ends lie 17 bases apart. From cysteine to phenylalanine, the CDR3 is 17 amino acids long. Of the read, only the CDR3 DNA is kept; its 51 bases are in frame from base 1.

Using the deep immunoSEQ assay, TCR CDR3 regions were amplified from genomic DNA by multiplex PCR. For each cell subset, the extracted genomic DNA was distributed evenly across all wells of several immunoSEQ 96-well plates, and each plate served as one replicate. For sorted subsets, about 200 ng genomic DNA, equal to about 30,000 T cell genomes, was loaded into each replicate PCR. Purified libraries were quantified with a Qubit 3.0 fluorometer, sized on a Bioanalyzer 2100, and re-quantified with the KAPA Library Quantification kit. A separate single-read 150-cycle Illumina NextSeq 550 flow cell was used to sequence each immunoSEQ 96-well plate. Concerning the study's data processing: The immunoSEQ output contained only junctional sequences without quality scores, so filtering could not match that applied to full-length reads. To assign V/J genes and CDR3, sequences were annotated against IMGT germline references using PyIR, a Python wrapper for IgBLAST v1.9. Reads with weak V/J assignments (E-value above 1e-6), missing CDR3, stop codons, out-of-frame junctions, or ambiguous translated residues were removed. V3J clonotypes were defined as sequences sharing the same inferred V gene, J gene, and CDR3 amino acid sequence. Percentage overlap between repertoires was calculated by dividing the number of shared unique clonotypes by the size of the smaller repertoire. Richness of each repertoire was evaluated using RTK rarefaction, the Chao1 estimator, and Recon v2.1 estimates of unobserved clonotypes. For all TCRbeta clonotypes obtained by the gDNA method from a handful of donors, generation probabilities were computed with OLGA. In its TCRdb copy, this immuneACCESS table keeps in-frame sequences only and misses some clones. Where compared with another copy, unresolved V genes explain less than half of these, and the others have no known cause. For V, J and clone size, that table is used; D and trimming come from the DNA. For this sample there are roughly 1 million clones; about 75% appear just once. The top ten clones comprise roughly 1.4% of the sample.

Sample: memory CD4+ T cells sorted from blood. The sample's cell subset or site, from its label and the paper: CD45RA-negative fraction. This chain is built from TRBV5-4 and TRBJ1-3; tentative D gene TRBD1, with 5 bases matching. The TCR was taken from a man between 18 and 35 years old in good health. The sequenced DNA is TGTGCCAGCAGCCCTGGGGGAGAGTTCTCCTCTGGAAACACCATATATTTT. This gives the protein CASSPGGEFSSGNTIYF.